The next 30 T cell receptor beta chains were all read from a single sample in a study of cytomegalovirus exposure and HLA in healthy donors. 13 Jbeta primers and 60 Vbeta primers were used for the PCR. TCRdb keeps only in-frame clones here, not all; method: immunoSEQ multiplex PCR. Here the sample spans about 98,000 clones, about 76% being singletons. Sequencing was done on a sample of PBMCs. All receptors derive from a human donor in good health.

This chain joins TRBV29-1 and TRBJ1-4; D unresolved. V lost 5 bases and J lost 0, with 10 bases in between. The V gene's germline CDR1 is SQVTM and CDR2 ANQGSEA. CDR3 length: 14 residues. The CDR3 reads CSVYDSATNEKLFF. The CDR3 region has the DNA TGCAGCGTTTATGACTCTGCAACTAATGAAAAACTGTTTTTT.

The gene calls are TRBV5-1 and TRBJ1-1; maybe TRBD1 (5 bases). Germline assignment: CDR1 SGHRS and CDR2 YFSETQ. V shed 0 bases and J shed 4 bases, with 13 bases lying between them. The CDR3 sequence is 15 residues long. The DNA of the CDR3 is TGCGCCAGCAGCTTGGGGGCAGGGCTTGTCACTGAAGCTTTCTTT. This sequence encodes CASSLGAGLVTEAFF. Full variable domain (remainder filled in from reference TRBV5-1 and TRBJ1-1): KAGVTQTPRYLIKTRGQQVTLSCSPISGHRSVSWYQQTPGQGLQFLFEYFSETQRNKGNFPGRFSGRQFSNSRSEMNVSTLELGDSALYLCASSLGAGLVTEAFFGQGTRLTVV.

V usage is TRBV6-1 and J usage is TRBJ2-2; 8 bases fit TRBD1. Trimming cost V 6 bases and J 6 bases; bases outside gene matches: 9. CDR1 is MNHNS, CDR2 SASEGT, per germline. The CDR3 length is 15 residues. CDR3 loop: CASRSQGVLPGELFF. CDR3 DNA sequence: TGTGCCAGCAGATCACAGGGGGTCCTTCCCGGGGAGCTGTTTTTT.

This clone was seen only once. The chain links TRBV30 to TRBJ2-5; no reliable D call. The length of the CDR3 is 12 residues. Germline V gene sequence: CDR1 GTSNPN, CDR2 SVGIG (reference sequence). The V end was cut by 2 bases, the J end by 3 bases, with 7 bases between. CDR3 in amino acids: CAWSPPEETQYF. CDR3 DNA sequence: TGTGCCTGGAGTCCTCCCGAAGAGACCCAGTACTTC.

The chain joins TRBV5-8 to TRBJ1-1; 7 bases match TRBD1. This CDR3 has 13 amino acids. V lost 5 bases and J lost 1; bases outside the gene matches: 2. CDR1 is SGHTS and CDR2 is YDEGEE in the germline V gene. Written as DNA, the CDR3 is TGTGCCAGCAGGCGGACAGGGAACACTGAAGCTTTCTTT. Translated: CASRRTGNTEAFF.

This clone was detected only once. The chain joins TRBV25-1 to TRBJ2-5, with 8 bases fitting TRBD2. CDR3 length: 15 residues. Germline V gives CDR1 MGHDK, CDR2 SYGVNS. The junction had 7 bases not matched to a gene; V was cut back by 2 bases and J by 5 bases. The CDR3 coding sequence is TGTGCCAGCAGTGAACAAGCGGGGGCCAGTGAGACCCAGTACTTC. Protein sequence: CASSEQAGASETQYF.

The CDR3: CASSIDPTGEETQYF. In DNA form, the CDR3 reads TGTGCCAGTAGTATAGATCCGACAGGGGAGGAGACCCAGTACTTC. V usage is TRBV19 and J usage is TRBJ2-5, with 8 bases identical to TRBD1. Losses at the gene ends were 0 bases for V and 5 bases for J; bases not matched to a gene: 5. The CDR3 is made up of 15 amino acids. Germline V gene sequence: CDR1 LNHDA, CDR2 SQIVND (reference sequence).

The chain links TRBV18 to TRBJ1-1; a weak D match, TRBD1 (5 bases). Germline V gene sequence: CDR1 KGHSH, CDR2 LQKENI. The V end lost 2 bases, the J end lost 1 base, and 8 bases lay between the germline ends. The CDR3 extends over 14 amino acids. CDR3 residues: CASSPLTGNTEAFF. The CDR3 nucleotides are TGTGCCAGCTCACCATTAACAGGGAACACTGAAGCTTTCTTT.

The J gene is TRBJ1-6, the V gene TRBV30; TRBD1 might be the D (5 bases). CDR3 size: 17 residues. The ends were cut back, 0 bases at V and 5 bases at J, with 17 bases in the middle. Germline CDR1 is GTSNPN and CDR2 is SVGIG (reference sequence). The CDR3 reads CAWSVPQGTRHNSPLHF. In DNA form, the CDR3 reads TGTGCCTGGAGTGTACCGCAGGGAACCAGGCATAATTCACCCCTCCACTTT.

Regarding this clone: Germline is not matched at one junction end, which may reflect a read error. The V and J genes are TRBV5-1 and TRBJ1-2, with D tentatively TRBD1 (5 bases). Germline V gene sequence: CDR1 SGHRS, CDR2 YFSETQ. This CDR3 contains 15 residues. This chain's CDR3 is CASSLERGGGYGCTF. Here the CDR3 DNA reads TGCGCCAGCAGCTTGGAGCGGGGCGGTGGTTATGGCTGCACCTTC.

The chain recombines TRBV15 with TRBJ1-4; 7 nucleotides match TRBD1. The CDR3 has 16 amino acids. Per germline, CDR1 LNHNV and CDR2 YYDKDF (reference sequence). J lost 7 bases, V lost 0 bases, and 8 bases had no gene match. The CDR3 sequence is CATSRDLQGMGEKLFF. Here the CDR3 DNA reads TGTGCCACCAGCAGAGATCTACAGGGGATGGGTGAAAAACTGTTTTTT.

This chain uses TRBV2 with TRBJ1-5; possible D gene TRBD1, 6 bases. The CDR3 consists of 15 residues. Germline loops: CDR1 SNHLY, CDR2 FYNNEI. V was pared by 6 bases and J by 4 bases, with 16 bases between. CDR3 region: CASSAGGLQNQPQHF. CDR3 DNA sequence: TGTGCCAGCAGCGCGGGGGGCCTTCAAAATCAGCCCCAGCATTTT.

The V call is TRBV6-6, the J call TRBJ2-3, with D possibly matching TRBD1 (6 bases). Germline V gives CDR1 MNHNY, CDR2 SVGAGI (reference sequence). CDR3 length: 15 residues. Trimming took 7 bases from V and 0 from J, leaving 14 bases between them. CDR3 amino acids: CASTWSGVSTDTQYF. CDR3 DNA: TGTGCCAGCACCTGGTCAGGGGTTAGCACAGATACGCAGTATTTT.

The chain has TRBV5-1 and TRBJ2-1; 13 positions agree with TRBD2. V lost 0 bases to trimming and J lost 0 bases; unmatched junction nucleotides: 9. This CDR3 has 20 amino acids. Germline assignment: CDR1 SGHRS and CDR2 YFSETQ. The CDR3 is CASSLGPELAGGNSYNEQFF. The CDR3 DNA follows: TGCGCCAGCAGCTTGGGTCCGGAACTAGCGGGGGGGAACTCCTACAATGAGCAGTTCTTC.

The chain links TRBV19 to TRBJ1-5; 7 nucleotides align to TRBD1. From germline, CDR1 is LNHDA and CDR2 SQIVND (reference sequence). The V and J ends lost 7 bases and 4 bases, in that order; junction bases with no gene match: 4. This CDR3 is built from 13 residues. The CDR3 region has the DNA TGTGCCAGTATGGGACAGCTGAATCAGCCCCAGCATTTT. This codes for CASMGQLNQPQHF.

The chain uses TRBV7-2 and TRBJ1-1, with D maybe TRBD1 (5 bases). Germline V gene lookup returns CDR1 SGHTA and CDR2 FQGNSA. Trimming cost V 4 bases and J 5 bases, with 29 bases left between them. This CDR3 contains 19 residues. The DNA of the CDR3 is TGTGCCAGCAGCTCCGACCCGGTGGGAGGGACTCCGAGTAAAACTGAAGCTTTCTTT. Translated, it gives CASSSDPVGGTPSKTEAFF.

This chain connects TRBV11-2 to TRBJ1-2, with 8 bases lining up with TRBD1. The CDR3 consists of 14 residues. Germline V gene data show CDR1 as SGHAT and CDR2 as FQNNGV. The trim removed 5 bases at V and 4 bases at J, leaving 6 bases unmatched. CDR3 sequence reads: CASSPDRVAYGYTF. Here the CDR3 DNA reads TGTGCCAGCAGCCCGGACAGGGTTGCCTATGGCTACACCTTC.

CDR3 DNA: TGCGCCAGCAGCTTGACGGACAACAACTATGGCTACACCTTC. As protein: CASSLTDNNYGYTF. The rearrangement links TRBV5-1 to TRBJ1-2; possibly TRBD1 for D (5 bases). The CDR3 extends over 14 amino acids. Germline V gene sequence: CDR1 SGHRS, CDR2 YFSETQ. Trimming pared 1 base from V and 2 bases from J, leaving 9 bases between.

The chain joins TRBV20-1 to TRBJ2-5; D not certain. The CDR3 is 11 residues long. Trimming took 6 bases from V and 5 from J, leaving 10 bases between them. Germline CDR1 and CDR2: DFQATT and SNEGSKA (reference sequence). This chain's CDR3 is CSASEMETQYF. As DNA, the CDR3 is TGCAGTGCGTCGGAGATGGAGACCCAGTACTTC.

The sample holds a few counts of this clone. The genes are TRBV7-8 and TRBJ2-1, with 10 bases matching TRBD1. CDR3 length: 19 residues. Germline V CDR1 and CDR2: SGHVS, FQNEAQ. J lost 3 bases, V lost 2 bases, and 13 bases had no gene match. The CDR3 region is CASSLKVGSGTGVYNEQFF. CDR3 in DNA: TGTGCCAGCAGCTTAAAGGTCGGGTCTGGGACAGGGGTCTACAATGAGCAGTTCTTC.

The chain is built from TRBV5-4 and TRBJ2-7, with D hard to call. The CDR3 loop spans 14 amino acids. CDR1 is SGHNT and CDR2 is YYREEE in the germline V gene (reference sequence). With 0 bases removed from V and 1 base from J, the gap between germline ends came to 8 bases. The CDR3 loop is CASSLGAESYEQYF. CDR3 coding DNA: TGTGCCAGCAGCTTGGGGGCAGAGTCCTACGAGCAGTACTTC. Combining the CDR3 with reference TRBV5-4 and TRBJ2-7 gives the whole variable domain ETGVTQSPTHLIKTRGQQVTLRCSSQSGHNTVSWYQQALGQGPQFIFQYYREEENGRGNFPPRFSGLQFPNYSSELNVNALELDDSALYLCASSLGAESYEQYFGPGTRLTVT.

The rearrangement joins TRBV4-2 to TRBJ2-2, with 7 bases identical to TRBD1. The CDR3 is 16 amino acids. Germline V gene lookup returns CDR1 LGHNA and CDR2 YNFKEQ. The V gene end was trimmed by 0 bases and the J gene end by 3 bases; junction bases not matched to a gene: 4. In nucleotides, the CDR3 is TGTGCCAGCAGCCAAGATCTAGGGACAGACACCGGGGAGCTGTTTTTT. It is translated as CASSQDLGTDTGELFF.

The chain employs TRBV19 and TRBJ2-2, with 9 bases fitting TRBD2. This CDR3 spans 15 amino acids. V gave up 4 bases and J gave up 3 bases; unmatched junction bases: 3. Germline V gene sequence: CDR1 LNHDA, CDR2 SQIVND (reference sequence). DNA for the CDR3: TGTGCCAGTAGTACGACTAGCGGTTACACCGGGGAGCTGTTTTTT. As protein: CASSTTSGYTGELFF.

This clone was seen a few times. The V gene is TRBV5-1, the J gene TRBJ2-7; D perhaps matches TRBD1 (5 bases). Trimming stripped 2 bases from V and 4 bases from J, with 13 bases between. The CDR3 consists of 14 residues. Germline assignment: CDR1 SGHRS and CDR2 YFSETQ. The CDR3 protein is CASSLAGPPYEQYF. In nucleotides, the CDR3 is TGCGCCAGCAGCTTAGCAGGGCCCCCTTACGAGCAGTACTTC.

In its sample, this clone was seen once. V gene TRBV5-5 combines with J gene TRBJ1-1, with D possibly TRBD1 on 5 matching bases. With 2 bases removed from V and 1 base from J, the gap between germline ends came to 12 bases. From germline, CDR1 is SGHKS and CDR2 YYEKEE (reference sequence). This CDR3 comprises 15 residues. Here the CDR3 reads CASSFLGAANTEAFF. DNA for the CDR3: TGTGCCAGCAGCTTCCTTGGGGCCGCGAACACTGAAGCTTTCTTT.

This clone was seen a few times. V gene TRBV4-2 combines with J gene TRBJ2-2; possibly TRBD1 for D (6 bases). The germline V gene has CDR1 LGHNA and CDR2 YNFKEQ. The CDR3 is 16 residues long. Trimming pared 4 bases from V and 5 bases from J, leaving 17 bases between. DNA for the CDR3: TGTGCCAGCAGCCCCCGGCAGGGGAAGAGTACCGGGGAGCTGTTTTTT. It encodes CASSPRQGKSTGELFF.

CDR3 nucleotide sequence: TGCGCCAGCAGCCAGGGACAGGGAAACACTGAAGCTTTCTTT. Its protein is CASSQGQGNTEAFF. The rearrangement uses TRBV4-1 and TRBJ1-1, with TRBD1 identical over 9 bases. This CDR3 region has 14 residues. V was pared by 3 bases and J by 2 bases, with 1 base of the junction left unmatched. The germline V gene encodes CDR1 MGHRA and CDR2 YSYEKL.

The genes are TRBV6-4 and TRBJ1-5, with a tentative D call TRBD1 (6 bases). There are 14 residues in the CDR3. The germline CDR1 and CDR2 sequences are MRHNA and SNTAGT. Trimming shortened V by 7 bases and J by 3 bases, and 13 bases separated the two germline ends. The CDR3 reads CASIRRDTNQPQHF. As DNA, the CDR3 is TGTGCCAGCATTAGAAGGGACACCAATCAGCCCCAGCATTTT.

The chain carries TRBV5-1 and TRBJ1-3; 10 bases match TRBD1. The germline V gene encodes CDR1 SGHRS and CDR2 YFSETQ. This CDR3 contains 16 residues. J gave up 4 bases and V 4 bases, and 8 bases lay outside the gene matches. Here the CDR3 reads CASSPGTGARGNTIYF. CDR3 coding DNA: TGCGCCAGCAGCCCAGGGACAGGGGCTAGGGGAAACACCATATATTTT.

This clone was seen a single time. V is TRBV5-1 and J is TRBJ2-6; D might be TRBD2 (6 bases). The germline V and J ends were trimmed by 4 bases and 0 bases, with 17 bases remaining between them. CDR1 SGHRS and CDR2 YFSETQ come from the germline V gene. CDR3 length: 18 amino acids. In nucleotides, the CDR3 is TGCGCCAGCAGCCCCTACGGGGGTAGAAGCTCTGGGGCCAACGTCCTGACTTTC. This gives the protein CASSPYGGRSSGANVLTF.